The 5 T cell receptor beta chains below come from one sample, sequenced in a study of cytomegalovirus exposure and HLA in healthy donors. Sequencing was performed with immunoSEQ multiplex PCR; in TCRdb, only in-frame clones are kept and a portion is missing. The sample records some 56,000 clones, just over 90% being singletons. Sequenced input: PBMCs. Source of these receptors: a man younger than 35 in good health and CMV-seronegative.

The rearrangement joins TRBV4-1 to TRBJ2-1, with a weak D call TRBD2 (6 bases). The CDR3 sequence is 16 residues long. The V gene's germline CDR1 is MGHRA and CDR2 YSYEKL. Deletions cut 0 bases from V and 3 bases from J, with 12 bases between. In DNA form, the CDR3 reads TGCGCCAGCAGCCAAGATATAGCGGTTTACTACAATGAGCAGTTCTTC. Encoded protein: CASSQDIAVYYNEQFF.

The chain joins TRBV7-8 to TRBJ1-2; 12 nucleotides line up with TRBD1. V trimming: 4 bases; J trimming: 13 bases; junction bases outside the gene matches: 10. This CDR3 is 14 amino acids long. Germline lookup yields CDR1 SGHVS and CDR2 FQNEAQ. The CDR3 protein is CASSSSPGQGAGTF. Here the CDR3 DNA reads TGTGCCAGCAGCTCTAGCCCGGGACAGGGGGCGGGCACCTTC.

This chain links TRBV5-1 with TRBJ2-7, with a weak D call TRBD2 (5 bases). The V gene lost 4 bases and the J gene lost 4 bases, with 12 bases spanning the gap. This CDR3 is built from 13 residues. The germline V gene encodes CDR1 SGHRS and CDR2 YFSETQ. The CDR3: CASSGSGLYEQYF. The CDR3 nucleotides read TGCGCCAGCAGCGGAAGCGGTCTGTACGAGCAGTACTTC.

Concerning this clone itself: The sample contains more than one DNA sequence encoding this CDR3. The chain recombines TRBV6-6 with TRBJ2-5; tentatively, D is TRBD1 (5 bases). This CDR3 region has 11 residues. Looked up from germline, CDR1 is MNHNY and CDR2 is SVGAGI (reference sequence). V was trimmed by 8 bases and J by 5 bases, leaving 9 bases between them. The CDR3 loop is CASSSGETQYF. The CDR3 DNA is TGTGCCAGCTCGTCAGGGGAGACCCAGTACTTC.

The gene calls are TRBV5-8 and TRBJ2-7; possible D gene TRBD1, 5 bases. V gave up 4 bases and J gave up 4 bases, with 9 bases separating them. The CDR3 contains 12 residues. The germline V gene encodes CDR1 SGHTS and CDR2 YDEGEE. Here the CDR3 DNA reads TGTGCCAGCAGCATGCACAGGTACGAGCAGTACTTC. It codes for CASSMHRYEQYF.